These 30 T cell receptor beta chains were all obtained from the same sample, sequenced in a study of identical twins. TCRdb analysed the 5' RACE reads with MiXCR anew, one entry per CDR3 protein. The sample lists approximately 680,000 distinct CDR3 sequences; 7.1% were seen once. These data are also associated with another study on yellow fever vaccine responses in identical twins.

The specimen sequenced was PBMCs. Source of these receptors: a woman aged 18-35 years in good health.

The V call is TRBV4-2, the J call TRBJ2-1; TRBD2 matches 12 bases. CDR1 and CDR2 from the germline V gene are LGHNA and YNFKEQ. V gave up 0 bases and J gave up 0 bases; unmatched junction bases: 3. CDR3 length: 18 amino acids. The CDR3 here is CASSQDLAGGTSYNEQFF. The CDR3 DNA reads TGTGCCAGCAGCCAAGATCTAGCGGGAGGGACCTCCTACAATGAGCAGTTCTTC.

CDR3 loop: CASSKRTDGYTF. For the CDR3, the DNA is TGTGCCAGCAGTAAGCGGACAGATGGCTACACCTTC. The chain uses TRBV12-3 or TRBV12-4 and TRBJ1-2; the D gene is possibly TRBD1 (6 bases). The CDR3 loop spans 12 amino acids. V was clipped by 5 bases and J by 6 bases, with 10 bases between them.

This clonotype has more than one count but fewer than ten. V usage is TRBV5-1 and J usage is TRBJ1-2, with D perhaps matching TRBD1 (5 bases). The germline V gene has CDR1 SGHRS and CDR2 YFSETQ. Trimming left V 4 bases short and J 4 bases short, with 17 bases between. This CDR3 contains 15 residues. CDR3 DNA sequence: TGCGCCAGCAGCCTAGACGACAGTGCAATCTATGGCTACACCTTC. Residues: CASSLDDSAIYGYTF. The whole variable domain, filled in from reference TRBV5-1 and TRBJ1-2, reads KAGVTQTPRYLIKTRGQQVTLSCSPISGHRSVSWYQQTPGQGLQFLFEYFSETQRNKGNFPGRFSGRQFSNSRSEMNVSTLELGDSALYLCASSLDDSAIYGYTFGSGTRLTVV.

This chain uses TRBV4-1 with TRBJ1-1; D gene uncertain. CDR3 size: 14 residues. V shed 1 base and J shed 5 bases, with 11 bases lying between them. Germline V lookup: CDR1 MGHRA, CDR2 YSYEKL. The CDR3 is CASSQGLLRTEAFF. In DNA, the CDR3 is TGCGCCAGCAGCCAAGGTCTTCTACGGACTGAAGCTTTCTTT.

The chain has TRBV25-1 and TRBJ1-1; D uncertain. This CDR3 comprises 13 residues. Germline lookup yields CDR1 MGHDK and CDR2 SYGVNS. The ends were cut back, 4 bases at V and 2 bases at J, with 8 bases in the middle. CDR3 coding DNA: TGTGCCAGCAGTGTCTTCGGAAACACTGAAGCTTTCTTT. It specifies CASSVFGNTEAFF. Complete variable domain (other parts from reference TRBV25-1 and TRBJ1-1): EADIYQTPRYLVIGTGKKITLECSQTMGHDKMYWYQQDPGMELHLIHYSYGVNSTEKGDLSSESTVSRIRTEHFPLTLESARPSHTSQYLCASSVFGNTEAFFGQGTRLTVV.

This rearrangement joins TRBV29-1 to TRBJ2-1; 11 nucleotides line up with TRBD1. Germline V CDR1 and CDR2: SQVTM, ANQGSEA. The CDR3 runs 13 residues. V shed 7 bases, J shed 15 bases, and the junction held 14 bases outside the gene matches. In DNA form, the CDR3 reads TGCAGCGCCCATCACTCGGCAGGGACAGGGGGGTTCTTC. Amino acid sequence: CSAHHSAGTGGFF.

Ten or more counts support this clonotype. This chain joins TRBV20-1 and TRBJ2-1; 9 bases agree with TRBD2. The CDR3 has 14 amino acids. V lost 4 bases to trimming and J lost 4 bases; unmatched junction nucleotides: 5. The germline V gene encodes CDR1 DFQATT and CDR2 SNEGSKA (reference sequence). In DNA form, the CDR3 reads TGCAGTGCTAACCCTAGCGGGATTTACAATGAGCAGTTCTTC. Its protein product is CSANPSGIYNEQFF.

The genes are TRBV28 and TRBJ2-1, with 7 bases that match TRBD2. The V segment lost 1 base and the J segment 3 bases; nucleotides outside the gene matches: 6. CDR3 length: 16 amino acids. The germline CDR1 and CDR2 sequences are MDHEN and SYDVKM. Here the CDR3 reads CASSLSAGQLYNEQFF. In DNA, the CDR3 is TGTGCCAGCAGTTTATCAGCGGGGCAACTCTACAATGAGCAGTTCTTC.

This clonotype was recorded at least ten times. The J gene is TRBJ2-7, the V gene TRBV7-9; D is uncertain. Germline V gene sequence: CDR1 SEHNR, CDR2 FQNEAQ (reference sequence). This CDR3 is built from 9 residues. V dropped 11 bases and J dropped 6 bases, with 8 bases sitting between them. This CDR3 is CAVGGEQYF. The CDR3 DNA follows: TGTGCCGTTGGTGGCGAGCAGTACTTC.

This clonotype was detected only a few times. V and J are TRBV11-2 and TRBJ1-6; perhaps TRBD1 as D (5 bases). CDR3 length: 15 amino acids. CDR1 and CDR2 from the germline V gene are SGHAT and FQNNGV. The V gene lost 0 bases and the J gene lost 10 bases, with 13 bases spanning the gap. The CDR3 sequence is CASSLEQGLGSPLHF. DNA for the CDR3: TGTGCCAGCAGCTTAGAGCAGGGACTAGGATCACCCCTCCACTTT. Full variable domain (remainder filled in from reference TRBV11-2 and TRBJ1-6): EAGVAQSPRYKIIEKRQSVAFWCNPISGHATLYWYQQILGQGPKLLIQFQNNGVVDDSQLPKDRFSAERLKGVDSTLKIQPAKLEDSAVYLCASSLEQGLGSPLHFGNGTRLTVT.

This clonotype was seen ten or more times. The J gene is TRBJ2-1, the V gene TRBV12-3 or TRBV12-4; TRBD2 matches at 9 bases. The V and J ends lost 6 bases and 5 bases, in that order; junction bases with no gene match: 8. This CDR3 contains 15 residues. CDR3 in DNA: TGTGCCAGCAGCCCCAGCGGGAGGCCGGACAATGAGCAGTTCTTC. Translation: CASSPSGRPDNEQFF.

This clonotype was found a few times. The CDR3 loop is CASSPPRLAGGGNEQFF. DNA of the CDR3: TGTGCCAGCTCACCCCCCCGACTAGCGGGGGGGGGGAATGAGCAGTTCTTC. This chain joins TRBV18 and TRBJ2-1; 14 bases match TRBD2. Unmatched junction bases numbered 8, after V lost 3 bases and J lost 7 bases. Germline values: CDR1 KGHSH, CDR2 LQKENI. The CDR3 runs to 17 residues.

J is TRBJ2-1 and V is TRBV7-8, with 10 bases lining up with TRBD2. Germline V CDR1 and CDR2: SGHVS, FQNEAQ. With V trimmed by 4 bases and J by 7 bases, 10 bases remained unmatched. The CDR3 extends over 16 amino acids. As DNA, the CDR3 is TGTGCCAGCAGCTCTGATCTGTATAGCGGGAGGAATGAGCAGTTCTTC. Its translation: CASSSDLYSGRNEQFF.

This clonotype appeared a few times. V is TRBV20-1 and J is TRBJ2-7; D is perhaps TRBD1 or TRBD2 (5 bases each). The CDR3 has 15 residues. The germline gives CDR1 DFQATT, CDR2 SNEGSKA (reference sequence). V was cut by 1 base and J by 6 bases, with 19 bases left in between. CDR3: CSARVPRSDGAEQYF. DNA for the CDR3: TGCAGTGCTAGAGTTCCCCGTAGCGACGGGGCCGAGCAGTACTTC.

This clonotype turned up a few times. The chain employs TRBV7-9 and TRBJ1-1, with D hard to call. Trimming removed 0 bases at V and 4 bases at J, with 12 bases between. Germline CDR1 reads SEHNR; CDR2 reads FQNEAQ (reference sequence). This CDR3 contains 15 residues. DNA of the CDR3: TGTGCCAGCAGCTTAGCTGGCAGCGGCGGCACTGAAGCTTTCTTT. Translation gives CASSLAGSGGTEAFF.

A few counts support this clonotype. The chain is built from TRBV11-2 and TRBJ2-3; D is possibly TRBD2 (6 bases). Trimming removed 2 bases from V and 3 bases from J, with 9 bases in between. CDR1 is SGHAT, CDR2 FQNNGV, per germline. The CDR3 spans 14 residues. The CDR3, as DNA: TGTGCCAGCAGCTTAATGGGACTTACAGATACGCAGTATTTT. Encoded protein: CASSLMGLTDTQYF.

The chain carries TRBV6-5 and TRBJ2-2, with 7 bases matching TRBD1. Germline loops: CDR1 MNHEY, CDR2 SVGAGI. The V gene end was trimmed by 4 bases and the J gene end by 0 bases; junction bases not matched to a gene: 14. The CDR3 runs 19 residues. In DNA, the CDR3 is TGTGCCAGCAGTTGGGGACCGGGACAGAGAGCAACGAACACCGGGGAGCTGTTTTTT. This translates into CASSWGPGQRATNTGELFF.

The chain has TRBV5-1 and TRBJ1-1, with 8 bases aligning to TRBD1. This CDR3 contains 14 residues. The ends lost 1 base at V and 4 bases at J; junction bases unmatched: 3. Germline-derived CDR1 and CDR2 are SGHRS and YFSETQ. This CDR3 reads CASSLYQGATEAFF. The CDR3, as DNA: TGCGCCAGCAGCTTGTACCAGGGGGCCACTGAAGCTTTCTTT.

A few counts support this clonotype. The chain's CDR3 is CASTQGGFEQFF. The CDR3 nucleotides are TGTGCCAGCACCCAAGGGGGATTTGAGCAGTTCTTC. The chain uses TRBV12-3 or TRBV12-4 and TRBJ2-1; D possibly corresponds to TRBD1 (6 bases). Trimming took off 7 bases at V and 9 bases at J, with 13 bases between the two ends. This CDR3 is 12 amino acids long.

This chain links TRBV5-5 with TRBJ1-4; no clear D gene. CDR3 size: 16 residues. V lost 4 bases and J lost 4, with 17 bases in between. CDR1 SGHKS and CDR2 YYEKEE come from the germline V gene (reference sequence). CDR3 loop: CASSPTSQLINEKLFF. The CDR3, as DNA: TGTGCCAGCAGCCCTACGTCACAGTTGATTAATGAAAAACTGTTTTTT.

The chain employs TRBV20-1 and TRBJ2-7; 10 bases are a match to TRBD2. This CDR3 is built from 16 residues. Germline loops: CDR1 DFQATT, CDR2 SNEGSKA (reference sequence). J was trimmed by 2 bases and V by 3 bases; bases with no gene match: 10. This CDR3 is CSASPTRTSGTYEQYF. DNA for the CDR3: TGCAGTGCTAGTCCTACAAGGACTAGCGGAACCTACGAGCAGTACTTC.

CDR3 bases: TGTGCCAGCAGCTTAGAAGGGGCCGCGGGGGGTCGGCAAGAGACCCAGTACTTC. This translates into CASSLEGAAGGRQETQYF. The chain has TRBV11-2 and TRBJ2-5; 8 bases map to TRBD2. The V and J ends lost 0 bases and 2 bases, in that order; junction bases with no gene match: 11. This CDR3 has 18 amino acids. Germline CDR1 and CDR2: SGHAT and FQNNGV.

This clonotype was observed a handful of times. This sequence joins TRBV21-1 and TRBJ2-1; the table gives TRBD2 as D, unverified against the DNA. TRBV21-1 has pseudogene status. The CDR3 is 15 amino acids. The CDR3 is CASSKTSGGAAEQFF. Written as DNA, the CDR3 is TGTGCCAGCAGCAAAACCAGCGGGGGGGCCGCTGAGCAGTTCTTC.

The chain couples TRBV20-1 to TRBJ1-5; maybe TRBD1 (5 bases). Germline V lookup: CDR1 DFQATT, CDR2 SNEGSKA (reference sequence). CDR3 length equals 15 residues. V was shortened by 2 bases and J by 2 bases, with 13 bases between the two germline ends. The CDR3 nucleotides read TGCAGTGCTAGATCGGCAGGGTCCGGCAATCAGCCCCAGCATTTT. Translation gives CSARSAGSGNQPQHF.

The rearrangement uses TRBV2 and TRBJ2-3; TRBD1 is a possible D gene (7 bases). The CDR3 contains 15 residues. CDR1 is SNHLY, CDR2 FYNNEI, per germline. V shed 7 bases and J shed 0 bases, with 14 bases lying between them. The CDR3 region has the DNA TGTGCCAGCAACCCTGCAGGGGGGAGCACAGATACGCAGTATTTT. This encodes CASNPAGGSTDTQYF. Drawing the rest from reference TRBV2 and TRBJ2-3, the complete variable domain is EPEVTQTPSHQVTQMGQEVILRCVPISNHLYFYWYRQILGQKVEFLVSFYNNEISEKSEIFDDQFSVERPDGSNFTLKIRSTKLEDSAMYFCASNPAGGSTDTQYFGPGTRLTVL.

This clonotype was counted between two and nine times. The DNA of the CDR3 is TGTGCCAGCAGCTTAGGACTAGCGGGGGTGACCGGGGAGCTGTTTTTT. This sequence encodes CASSLGLAGVTGELFF. The genes are TRBV13 and TRBJ2-2; 11 bases agree with TRBD2. Germline values: CDR1 PRHDT, CDR2 FYEKMQ (reference sequence). J gave up 5 bases and V 0 bases, and 2 bases lay outside the gene matches. The CDR3 is 16 residues long.

The chain recombines TRBV28 with TRBJ1-1; weak D call: TRBD1 (6 bases). Trimming stripped 6 bases from V and 4 bases from J, with 9 bases between. CDR3 length: 12 residues. Germline V gives CDR1 MDHEN, CDR2 SYDVKM. The CDR3 DNA reads TGTGCCAGCAGCACGACAGGCACTGAAGCTTTCTTT. Residues: CASSTTGTEAFF.

V gene TRBV5-1 combines with J gene TRBJ2-3; TRBD2 matches at 7 bases. Germline V gives CDR1 SGHRS, CDR2 YFSETQ. This CDR3 is built from 17 residues. The trim removed 1 base at V and 2 bases at J, leaving 10 bases unmatched. The CDR3 DNA sequence: TGCGCCAGCAGCTTGATCCCTGCGGGAGAGACCACAGATACGCAGTATTTT. Protein: CASSLIPAGETTDTQYF.

This clonotype was counted only a few times. This chain joins TRBV29-1 and TRBJ2-3; 10 bases are a match to TRBD1. CDR1 is SQVTM and CDR2 is ANQGSEA in the germline V gene. The trim removed 4 bases at V and 6 bases at J, leaving 10 bases unmatched. This CDR3 region has 15 residues. The CDR3 loop reads CSVVPGTGVRDTQYF. As DNA, the CDR3 is TGCAGCGTTGTCCCTGGGACAGGGGTACGGGATACGCAGTATTTT.

This clonotype was counted only a few times. The rearrangement joins TRBV28 to TRBJ2-4, with D perhaps TRBD2 (6 bases). CDR1 MDHEN and CDR2 SYDVKM come from the germline V gene. V dropped 2 bases and J dropped 8 bases, with 13 bases sitting between them. The CDR3 contains 14 residues. As DNA, the CDR3 is TGTGCCAGCAGTTTACCCGGCGGCGGGGACATTCAGTACTTC. This translates into CASSLPGGGDIQYF.